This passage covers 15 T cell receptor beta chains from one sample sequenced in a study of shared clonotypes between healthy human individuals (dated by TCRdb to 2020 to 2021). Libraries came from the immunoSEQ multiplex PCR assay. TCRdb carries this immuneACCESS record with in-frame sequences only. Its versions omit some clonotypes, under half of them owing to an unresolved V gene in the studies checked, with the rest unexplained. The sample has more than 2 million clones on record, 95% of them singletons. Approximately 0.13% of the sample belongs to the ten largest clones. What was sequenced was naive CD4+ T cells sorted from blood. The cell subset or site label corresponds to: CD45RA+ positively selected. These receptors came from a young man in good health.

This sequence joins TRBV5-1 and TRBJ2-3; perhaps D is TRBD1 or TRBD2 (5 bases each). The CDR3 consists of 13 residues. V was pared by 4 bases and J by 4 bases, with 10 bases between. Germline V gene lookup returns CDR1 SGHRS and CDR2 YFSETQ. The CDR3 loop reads CASSQGSADTQYF. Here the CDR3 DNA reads TGCGCCAGCAGCCAGGGTAGCGCAGATACGCAGTATTTT. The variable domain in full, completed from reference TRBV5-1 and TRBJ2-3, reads KAGVTQTPRYLIKTRGQQVTLSCSPISGHRSVSWYQQTPGQGLQFLFEYFSETQRNKGNFPGRFSGRQFSNSRSEMNVSTLELGDSALYLCASSQGSADTQYFGPGTRLTVL.

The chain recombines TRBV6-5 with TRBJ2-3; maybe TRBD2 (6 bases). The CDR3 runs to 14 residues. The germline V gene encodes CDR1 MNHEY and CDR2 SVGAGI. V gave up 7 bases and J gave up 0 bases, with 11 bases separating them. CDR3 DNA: TGTGCCAGCAAGGGGACTGTGAGCACAGATACGCAGTATTTT. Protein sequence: CASKGTVSTDTQYF.

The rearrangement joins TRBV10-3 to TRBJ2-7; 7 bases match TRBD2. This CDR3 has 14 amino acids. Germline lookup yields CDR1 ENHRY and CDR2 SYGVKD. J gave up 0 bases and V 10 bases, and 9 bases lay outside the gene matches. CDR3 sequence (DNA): TGTGCCACCACCCGGGACTATAACTCCTACGAGCAGTACTTC. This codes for CATTRDYNSYEQYF.

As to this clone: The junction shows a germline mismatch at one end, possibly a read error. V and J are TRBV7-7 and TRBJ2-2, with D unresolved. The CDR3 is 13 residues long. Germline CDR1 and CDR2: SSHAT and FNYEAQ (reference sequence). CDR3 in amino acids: CASSFGLTGELFF. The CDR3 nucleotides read TGTGCTAGCAGCTTCGGGTTGACCGGGGAGCTGTTTTTT.

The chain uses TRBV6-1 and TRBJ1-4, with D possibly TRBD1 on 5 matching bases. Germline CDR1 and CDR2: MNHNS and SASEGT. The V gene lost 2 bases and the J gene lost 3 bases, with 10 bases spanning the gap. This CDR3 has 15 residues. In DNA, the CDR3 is TGTGCCAGCAGTGAATCGGGGGGGTCTAATGAAAAACTGTTTTTT. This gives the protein CASSESGGSNEKLFF.

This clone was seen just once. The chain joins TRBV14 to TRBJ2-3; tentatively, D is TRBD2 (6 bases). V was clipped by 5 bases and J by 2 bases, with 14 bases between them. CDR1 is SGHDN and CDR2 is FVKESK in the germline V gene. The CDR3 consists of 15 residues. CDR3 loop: CASSLGGELTDTQYF. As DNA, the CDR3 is TGTGCCAGCAGCTTGGGGGGTGAACTCACAGATACGCAGTATTTT.

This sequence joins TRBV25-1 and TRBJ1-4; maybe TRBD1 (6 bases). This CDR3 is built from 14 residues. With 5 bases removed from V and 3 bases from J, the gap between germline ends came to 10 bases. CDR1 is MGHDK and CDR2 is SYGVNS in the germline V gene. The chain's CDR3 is CASSTGSPNEKLFF. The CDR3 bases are TGTGCCAGCAGTACAGGGTCTCCTAATGAAAAACTGTTTTTT.

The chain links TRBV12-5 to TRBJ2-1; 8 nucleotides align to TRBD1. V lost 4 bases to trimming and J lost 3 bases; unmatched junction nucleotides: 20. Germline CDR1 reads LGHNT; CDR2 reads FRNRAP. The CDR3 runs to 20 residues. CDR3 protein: CASGSPLDRGYGANYNEQFF. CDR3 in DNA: TGTGCTAGTGGTTCCCCACTTGACAGGGGTTATGGCGCGAACTACAATGAGCAGTTCTTC.

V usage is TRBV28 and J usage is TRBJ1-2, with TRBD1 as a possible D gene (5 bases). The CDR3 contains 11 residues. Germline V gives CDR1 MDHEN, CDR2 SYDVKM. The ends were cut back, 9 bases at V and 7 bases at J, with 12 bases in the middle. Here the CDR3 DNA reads TGTGCCAGTGGCGGGGGGGTTGGCTACACCTTC. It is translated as CASGGGVGYTF.

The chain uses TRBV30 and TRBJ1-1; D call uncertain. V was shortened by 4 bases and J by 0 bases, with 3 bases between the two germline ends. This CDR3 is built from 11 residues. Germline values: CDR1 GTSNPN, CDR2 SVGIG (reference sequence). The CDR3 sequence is CAWNLNTEAFF. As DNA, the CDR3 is TGTGCCTGGAACTTGAACACTGAAGCTTTCTTT.

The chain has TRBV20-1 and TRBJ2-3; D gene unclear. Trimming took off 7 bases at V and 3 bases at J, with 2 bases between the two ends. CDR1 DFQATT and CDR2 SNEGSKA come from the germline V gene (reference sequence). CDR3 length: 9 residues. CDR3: CSGTDTQYF. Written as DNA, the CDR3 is TGCAGTGGTACAGATACGCAGTATTTT.

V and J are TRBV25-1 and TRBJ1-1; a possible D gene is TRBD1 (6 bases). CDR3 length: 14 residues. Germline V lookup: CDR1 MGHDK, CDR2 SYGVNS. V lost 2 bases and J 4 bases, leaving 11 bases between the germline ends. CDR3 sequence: CASSELGQFTEAFF. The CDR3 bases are TGTGCCAGCAGTGAACTCGGACAGTTCACTGAAGCTTTCTTT.

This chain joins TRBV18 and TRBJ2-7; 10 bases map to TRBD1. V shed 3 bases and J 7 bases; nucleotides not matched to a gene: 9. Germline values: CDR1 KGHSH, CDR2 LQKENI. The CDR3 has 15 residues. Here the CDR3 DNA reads TGTGCCAGCTCACCCGGGACAGGGGTTCGCGGAGAGCAGTACTTC. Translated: CASSPGTGVRGEQYF.

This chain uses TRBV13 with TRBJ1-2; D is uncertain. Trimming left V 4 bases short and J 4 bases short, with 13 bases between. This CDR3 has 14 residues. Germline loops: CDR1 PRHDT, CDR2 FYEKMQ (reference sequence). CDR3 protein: CASSSGGDFYGYTF. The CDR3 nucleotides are TGTGCCAGCAGCTCCGGCGGGGATTTCTATGGCTACACCTTC.

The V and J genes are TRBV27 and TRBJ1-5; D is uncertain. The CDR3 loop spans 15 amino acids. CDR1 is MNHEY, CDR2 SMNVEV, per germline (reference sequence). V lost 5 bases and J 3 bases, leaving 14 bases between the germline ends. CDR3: CASSKFEESNQPQHF. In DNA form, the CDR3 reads TGTGCCAGCAGTAAGTTCGAGGAGTCCAATCAGCCCCAGCATTTT.